One and the same sample provided the 28 T cell receptor beta chains below, sequenced in a study of cytomegalovirus exposure and HLA in healthy donors. 13 Jbeta primers and 60 Vbeta primers were used for the PCR. The assay was immunoSEQ multiplex PCR, and TCRdb's table has in-frame clones only and misses some. Of approximately 150,000 clones listed, around 78% are singletons. Sequencing was performed on PBMCs. Every receptor here comes from a woman aged 18 to 35 in good health and CMV-seronegative.

The rearrangement joins TRBV6-4 to TRBJ2-3; 7 bases are shared with TRBD2. The germline V gene has CDR1 MRHNA and CDR2 SNTAGT. V lost 0 bases, J lost 3 bases, and 0 bases stayed unmatched. The length of the CDR3 is 14 residues. CDR3 amino acids: CASSDSRETDTQYF. CDR3 DNA sequence: TGTGCCAGCAGTGACTCGCGGGAGACAGATACGCAGTATTTT.

V is TRBV19 and J is TRBJ2-6; no definite D call. V shed 2 bases and J shed 2 bases, with 7 bases lying between them. This CDR3 is 15 amino acids long. Germline values: CDR1 LNHDA, CDR2 SQIVND (reference sequence). CDR3 sequence reads: CASSIPRAGANVLTF. CDR3 bases: TGTGCCAGTAGTATACCCCGGGCTGGGGCCAACGTCCTGACTTTC.

V is TRBV27 and J is TRBJ2-2, with D perhaps matching TRBD2 (5 bases). The CDR3 consists of 11 residues. Germline assignment: CDR1 MNHEY and CDR2 SMNVEV (reference sequence). Between the trimmed V and J ends, which lost 5 bases and 7 bases, there was a span of 5 bases. CDR3 DNA: TGTGCCAGCAGTGGAGGCGGGGAGCTGTTTTTT. It is translated as CASSGGGELFF.

This clone was observed a few times. The rearrangement links TRBV6-5 to TRBJ2-7; 9 bases align to TRBD2. Germline CDR1 reads MNHEY; CDR2 reads SVGAGI. V shed 0 bases and J 4 bases; nucleotides not matched to a gene: 4. This CDR3 is built from 15 residues. Here the CDR3 DNA reads TGTGCCAGCAGTTACTCTGCTAGCGGGAAGTACGAGCAGTACTTC. Translating gives CASSYSASGKYEQYF.

The chain combines TRBV7-6 with TRBJ2-7; 8 nucleotides match TRBD2. There are 14 residues in the CDR3. CDR1 SGHVS and CDR2 FNYEAQ come from the germline V gene. V dropped 8 bases and J dropped 1; count of bases not matched to a gene: 7. The CDR3 is CASGRLASSYEQYF. CDR3 DNA: TGTGCCAGCGGACGACTAGCGTCTTCCTACGAGCAGTACTTC.

This chain uses TRBV29-1 with TRBJ2-2; no definite D call. The CDR3 has 14 residues. The V gene's germline CDR1 is SQVTM and CDR2 ANQGSEA. With 6 bases removed from V and 0 bases from J, the gap between germline ends came to 11 bases. The CDR3 DNA is TGCAGCGTCGCCGACATAGCGAACACCGGGGAGCTGTTTTTT. Its translation is CSVADIANTGELFF.

This chain joins TRBV2 and TRBJ2-3; weak D call: TRBD2 (6 bases). V lost 4 bases and J 4 bases, leaving 15 bases between the germline ends. Per germline, CDR1 SNHLY and CDR2 FYNNEI. The CDR3 covers 15 residues. CDR3 amino acids: CASSVRASAADTQYF. CDR3 DNA sequence: TGTGCCAGCAGTGTCAGGGCTAGCGCGGCAGATACGCAGTATTTT.

The rearrangement uses TRBV6-5 and TRBJ1-2, with D perhaps matching TRBD1 (5 bases). Deletions cut 5 bases from V and 5 bases from J, with 12 bases between. The CDR3 covers 13 residues. Germline V gene lookup returns CDR1 MNHEY and CDR2 SVGAGI. The CDR3 spells CASSRGTEYGYTF. The CDR3, as DNA: TGTGCCAGCAGTCGCGGGACGGAATATGGCTACACCTTC.

The chain recombines TRBV30 with TRBJ2-5; TRBD2 matches at 13 bases. CDR1 and CDR2 (germline): GTSNPN, SVGIG (reference sequence). This CDR3 has 14 amino acids. The ends lost 8 bases at V and 6 bases at J; junction bases unmatched: 9. The CDR3 is CAADTGLAGKTQYF. The CDR3 nucleotides are TGTGCCGCCGATACGGGACTAGCGGGAAAGACCCAGTACTTC.

The chain is built from TRBV29-1 and TRBJ1-1, with a weak D call TRBD1 (5 bases). This CDR3 has 12 amino acids. V dropped 4 bases and J dropped 0 bases, with 6 bases sitting between them. Germline V gene data show CDR1 as SQVTM and CDR2 as ANQGSEA. Here the CDR3 reads CSVGQLNTEAFF. CDR3 nucleotides: TGCAGCGTTGGACAGCTGAACACTGAAGCTTTCTTT.

J is TRBJ2-7 and V is TRBV5-5; TRBD2 matches at 7 bases. Germline trimming cut 4 bases from V and 2 bases from J; bases unmatched to any gene: 9. The CDR3 length is 15 residues. CDR1 is SGHKS and CDR2 is YYEKEE in the germline V gene (reference sequence). In DNA form, the CDR3 reads TGTGCCAGCAGCACGTTTCCTAGCGGCGCCTACGAGCAGTACTTC. Translating it yields CASSTFPSGAYEQYF.

This chain uses TRBV30 with TRBJ2-3; D is perhaps TRBD2 (7 bases). The V gene lost 0 bases and the J gene lost 6 bases, with 16 bases spanning the gap. The CDR3 contains 15 residues. Germline V gene lookup returns CDR1 GTSNPN and CDR2 SVGIG (reference sequence). This CDR3 reads CAWSVLWGRGDTQYF. The CDR3 DNA reads TGTGCCTGGAGTGTACTGTGGGGGAGGGGGGATACGCAGTATTTT.

The V and J genes are TRBV9 and TRBJ2-2; TRBD1 might be the D (5 bases). The germline V gene has CDR1 SGDLS and CDR2 YYNGEE. The CDR3 is 14 amino acids. Trimming shortened V by 2 bases and J by 3 bases, and 8 bases separated the two germline ends. The CDR3 sequence: CASSVGRDTGELFF. The CDR3 DNA reads as TGTGCCAGCAGCGTTGGCAGGGACACCGGGGAGCTGTTTTTT.

This clone came up once. The chain couples TRBV5-4 to TRBJ1-2; TRBD1 agrees at 10 bases. The germline V gene encodes CDR1 SGHNT and CDR2 YYREEE (reference sequence). Unmatched junction bases numbered 7, after V lost 6 bases and J lost 5 bases. This CDR3 is 14 amino acids long. The CDR3 nucleotides are TGTGCCAGCAACCAGGACAGGGGGGTATATGGCTACACCTTC. Translated: CASNQDRGVYGYTF.

In this sample, this clone turned up a few times. The chain joins TRBV4-2 to TRBJ1-5; 7 bases agree with TRBD1. V lost 0 bases to trimming and J lost 6 bases; unmatched junction nucleotides: 2. This CDR3 contains 14 residues. Germline values: CDR1 LGHNA, CDR2 YNFKEQ. The DNA of the CDR3 is TGTGCCAGCAGCCAAGACGACAGGGCTCAGCCCCAGCATTTT. This translates into CASSQDDRAQPQHF.

This CDR3 is CASSVGIDTYFQETQYF. CDR3 sequence (DNA): TGTGCCAGCAGCGTAGGGATTGACACCTACTTTCAAGAGACCCAGTACTTC. This chain joins TRBV9 and TRBJ2-5; D is unclear. The CDR3 consists of 17 residues. Germline CDR1 is SGDLS and CDR2 is YYNGEE. The V end was cut by 0 bases, the J end by 2 bases, with 17 bases between.

CDR3: CASSQDRRQASGNTQYF. The CDR3 nucleotides read TGTGCCAGCAGCCAAGATCGAAGGCAGGCCTCCGGAAATACGCAGTATTTT. This sequence joins TRBV4-2 and TRBJ2-3; the D is unclear. CDR3 length: 17 residues. Germline V lookup: CDR1 LGHNA, CDR2 YNFKEQ. With 0 bases removed from V and 7 bases from J, the gap between germline ends came to 20 bases.

The V and J genes are TRBV6-6 and TRBJ1-1, with D perhaps TRBD1 (6 bases). From germline, CDR1 is MNHNY and CDR2 SVGAGI (reference sequence). The CDR3 is 13 amino acids. Trimming took off 8 bases at V and 6 bases at J, with 16 bases between the two ends. CDR3 sequence reads: CASVRGSPAEAFF. In DNA, the CDR3 is TGTGCCAGCGTTAGGGGGAGTCCCGCTGAAGCTTTCTTT.

The genes are TRBV5-1 and TRBJ2-7, with D possibly matching TRBD2 (5 bases). Trimming took 4 bases from V and 2 from J, leaving 16 bases between them. Germline V gene sequence: CDR1 SGHRS, CDR2 YFSETQ. CDR3 size: 15 residues. CDR3 in amino acids: CASSHRPEVTYEQYF. In DNA, the CDR3 is TGCGCCAGCAGCCATAGACCGGAGGTGACCTACGAGCAGTACTTC.

This clone was detected only a few times. The V and J genes are TRBV2 and TRBJ1-1, with a weak D call TRBD1 (5 bases). Germline lookup yields CDR1 SNHLY and CDR2 FYNNEI. The CDR3 totals 16 residues. Between the trimmed V and J ends, which lost 6 bases and 0 bases, there was a span of 17 bases. DNA of the CDR3: TGTGCCAGCAGCCTGAGACAGAGCCAACTGAACACTGAAGCTTTCTTT. It codes for CASSLRQSQLNTEAFF.

The chain couples TRBV10-3 to TRBJ1-4; D not resolved. The V end lost 2 bases, the J end lost 10 bases, and 14 bases lay between the germline ends. Germline CDR1 reads ENHRY; CDR2 reads SYGVKD. CDR3 size: 14 residues. The CDR3 sequence: CAISEGEGFRKLFF. In nucleotides, the CDR3 is TGTGCCATCAGTGAGGGAGAGGGCTTTAGAAAACTGTTTTTT.

The sample holds a few counts of this clone. The V and J genes are TRBV19 and TRBJ1-1; tentative D call: TRBD1 (5 bases). Germline V gene data show CDR1 as LNHDA and CDR2 as SQIVND (reference sequence). This CDR3 comprises 14 residues. V lost 7 bases and J lost 2, with 14 bases in between. In DNA form, the CDR3 reads TGTGCCAGTACTCGGGGGACGGTTAACACTGAAGCTTTCTTT. As protein: CASTRGTVNTEAFF.

The chain employs TRBV15 and TRBJ2-7; 9 positions agree with TRBD1. This CDR3 is 17 amino acids long. From germline, CDR1 is LNHNV and CDR2 YYDKDF (reference sequence). With V trimmed by 1 base and J by 5 bases, 12 bases remained unmatched. The CDR3 coding sequence is TGTGCCACCAGCAGAGGCAGGGACAGGGAGAGGCTCCACGAGCAGTACTTC. Translation gives CATSRGRDRERLHEQYF. Filled out from reference TRBV15 and TRBJ2-7, the complete variable domain reads DAMVIQNPRYQVTQFGKPVTLSCSQTLNHNVMYWYQQKSSQAPKLLFHYYDKDFNNEADTPDNFQSRRPNTSFCFLDIRSPGLGDTAMYLCATSRGRDRERLHEQYFGPGTRLTVT.

This clone was seen a single time. The V gene is TRBV29-1, the J gene TRBJ1-1, with 8 bases that match TRBD1. CDR1 is SQVTM, CDR2 ANQGSEA, per germline. The ends lost 5 bases at V and 7 bases at J; junction bases unmatched: 6. The CDR3 sequence is 12 residues long. CDR3 sequence (DNA): TGCAGCGTTCTACAGGGGGTAGATGAAGCTTTCTTT. Protein product: CSVLQGVDEAFF.

This chain uses TRBV7-9 with TRBJ1-2; 7 bases agree with TRBD1. The V gene end was trimmed by 3 bases and the J gene end by 4 bases; junction bases not matched to a gene: 5. Germline V gives CDR1 SEHNR, CDR2 FQNEAQ (reference sequence). The CDR3 consists of 14 residues. CDR3 DNA sequence: TGTGCCAGCAGCTTTGGACAGGACTTCTATGGCTACACCTTC. Its protein product is CASSFGQDFYGYTF.

The table lists this clone with a count of one. V usage is TRBV18 and J usage is TRBJ2-1; TRBD2 aligns across 7 bases. CDR1 and CDR2 (germline): KGHSH, LQKENI. V lost 1 base, J lost 8 bases, and 5 bases stayed unmatched. The CDR3 is 14 amino acids. The CDR3 coding sequence is TGTGCCAGCTCACCACGGCGGGAGTCGGATGAGCAGTTCTTC. Its translation: CASSPRRESDEQFF.

This chain links TRBV7-9 with TRBJ2-7; TRBD2 might be the D (5 bases). The germline V gene encodes CDR1 SEHNR and CDR2 FQNEAQ (reference sequence). There are 15 residues in the CDR3. Trimming shortened V by 3 bases and J by 0 bases, and 12 bases separated the two germline ends. CDR3 amino acids: CASSFSGITSYEQYF. The CDR3 DNA follows: TGTGCCAGCAGCTTCTCGGGGATAACCTCCTACGAGCAGTACTTC.

The chain joins TRBV6-1 to TRBJ2-7; D is perhaps TRBD1 (6 bases). Between the trimmed V and J ends, which lost 1 base and 2 bases, there was a span of 12 bases. The germline V gene has CDR1 MNHNS and CDR2 SASEGT. The CDR3 runs to 15 residues. The CDR3 spells CASSEGGGVTYEQYF. Here the CDR3 DNA reads TGTGCCAGCAGTGAAGGAGGGGGAGTTACCTACGAGCAGTACTTC.